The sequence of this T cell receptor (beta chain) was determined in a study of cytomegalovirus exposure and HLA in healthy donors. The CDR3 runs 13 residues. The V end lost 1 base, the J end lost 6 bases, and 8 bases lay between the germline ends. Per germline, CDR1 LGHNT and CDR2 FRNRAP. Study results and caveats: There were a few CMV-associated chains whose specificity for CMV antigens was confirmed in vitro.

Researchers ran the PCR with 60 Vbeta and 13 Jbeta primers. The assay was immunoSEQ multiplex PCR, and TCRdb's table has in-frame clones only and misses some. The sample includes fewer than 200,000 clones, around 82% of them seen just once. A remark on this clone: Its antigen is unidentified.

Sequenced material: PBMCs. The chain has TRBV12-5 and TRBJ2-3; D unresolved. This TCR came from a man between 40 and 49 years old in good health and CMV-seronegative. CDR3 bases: TGTGCTAGTGGTTTGGAGGTCAGGGATACGCAGTATTTT. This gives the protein CASGLEVRDTQYF.